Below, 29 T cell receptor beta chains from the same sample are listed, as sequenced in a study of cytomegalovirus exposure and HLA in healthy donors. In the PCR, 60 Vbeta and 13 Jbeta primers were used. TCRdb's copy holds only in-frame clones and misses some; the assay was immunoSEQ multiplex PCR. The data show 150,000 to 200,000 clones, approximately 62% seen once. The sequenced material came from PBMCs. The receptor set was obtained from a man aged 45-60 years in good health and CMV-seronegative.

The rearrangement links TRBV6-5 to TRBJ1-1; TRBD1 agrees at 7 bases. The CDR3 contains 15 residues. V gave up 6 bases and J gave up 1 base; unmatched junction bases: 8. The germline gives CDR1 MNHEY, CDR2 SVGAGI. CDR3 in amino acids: CASSQDRRENTEAFF. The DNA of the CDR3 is TGTGCCAGCAGCCAGGACAGGAGGGAGAACACTGAAGCTTTCTTT.

The DNA of the CDR3 is TGTGCCAGCAGCTTAGAGGGGACAGGGGGTGAGGAAACTGAAGCTTTCTTT. Protein: CASSLEGTGGEETEAFF. V is TRBV13 and J is TRBJ1-1; 11 nucleotides line up with TRBD1. Germline V lookup: CDR1 PRHDT, CDR2 FYEKMQ (reference sequence). The CDR3 covers 17 residues. The trim removed 1 base at V and 5 bases at J, leaving 9 bases unmatched.

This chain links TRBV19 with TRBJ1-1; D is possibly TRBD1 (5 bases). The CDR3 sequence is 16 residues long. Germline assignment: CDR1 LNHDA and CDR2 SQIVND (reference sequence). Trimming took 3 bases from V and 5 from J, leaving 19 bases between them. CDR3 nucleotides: TGTGCCAGTAGTATTGCGGGCCGTCGCGGGGGGACTGAAGCTTTCTTT. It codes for CASSIAGRRGGTEAFF.

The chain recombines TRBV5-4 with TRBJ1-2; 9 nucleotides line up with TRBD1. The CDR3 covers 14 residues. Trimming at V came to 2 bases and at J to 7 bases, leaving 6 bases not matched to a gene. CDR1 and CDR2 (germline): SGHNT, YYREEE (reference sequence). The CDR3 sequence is CASSFTTGGGGYTF. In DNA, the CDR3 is TGTGCCAGCAGCTTTACTACAGGGGGCGGTGGCTACACCTTC. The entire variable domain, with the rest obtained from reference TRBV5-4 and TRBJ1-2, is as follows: ETGVTQSPTHLIKTRGQQVTLRCSSQSGHNTVSWYQQALGQGPQFIFQYYREEENGRGNFPPRFSGLQFPNYSSELNVNALELDDSALYLCASSFTTGGGGYTFGSGTRLTVV.

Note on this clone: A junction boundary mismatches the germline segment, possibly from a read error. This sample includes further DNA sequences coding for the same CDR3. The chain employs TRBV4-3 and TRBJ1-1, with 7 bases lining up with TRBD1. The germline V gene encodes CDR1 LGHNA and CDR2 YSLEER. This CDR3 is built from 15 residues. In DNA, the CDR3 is TGCGCCAGCAGCCACGGCACAGGGGCGAACACCGAAGCTTTCTTT. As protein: CASSHGTGANTEAFF.

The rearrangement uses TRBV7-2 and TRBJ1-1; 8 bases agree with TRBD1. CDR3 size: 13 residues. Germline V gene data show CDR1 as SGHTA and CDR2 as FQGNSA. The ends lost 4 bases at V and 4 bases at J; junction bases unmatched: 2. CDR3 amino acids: CASSWDRTTEAFF. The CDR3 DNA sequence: TGTGCCAGCAGCTGGGACAGGACCACTGAAGCTTTCTTT.

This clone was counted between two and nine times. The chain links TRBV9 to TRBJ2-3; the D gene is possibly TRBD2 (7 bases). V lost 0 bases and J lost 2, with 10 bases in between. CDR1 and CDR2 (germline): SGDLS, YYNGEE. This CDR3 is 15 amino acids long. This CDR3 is CASSVGGGITDTQYF. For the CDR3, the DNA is TGTGCCAGCAGCGTAGGGGGGGGCATCACAGATACGCAGTATTTT.

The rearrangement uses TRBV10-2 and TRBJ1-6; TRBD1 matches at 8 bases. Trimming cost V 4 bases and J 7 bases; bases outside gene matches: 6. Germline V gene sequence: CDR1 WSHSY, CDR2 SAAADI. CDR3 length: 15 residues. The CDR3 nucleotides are TGCGCCAGCAGTGGGGACAGGATTAAGAATTCACCCCTCCACTTT. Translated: CASSGDRIKNSPLHF.

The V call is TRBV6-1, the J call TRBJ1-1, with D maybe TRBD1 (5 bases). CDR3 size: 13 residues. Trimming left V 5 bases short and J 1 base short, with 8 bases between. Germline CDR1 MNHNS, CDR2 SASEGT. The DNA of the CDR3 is TGTGCCAGCAGTCGGGACTCGAACACTGAAGCTTTCTTT. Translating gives CASSRDSNTEAFF.

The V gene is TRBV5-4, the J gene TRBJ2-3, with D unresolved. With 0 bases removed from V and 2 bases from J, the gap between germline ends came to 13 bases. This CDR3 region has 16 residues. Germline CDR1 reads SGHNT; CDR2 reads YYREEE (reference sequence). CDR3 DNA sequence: TGTGCCAGCAGCTTGGGCCAACCTAAATACACAGATACGCAGTATTTT. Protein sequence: CASSLGQPKYTDTQYF. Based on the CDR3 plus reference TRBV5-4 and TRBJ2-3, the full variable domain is ETGVTQSPTHLIKTRGQQVTLRCSSQSGHNTVSWYQQALGQGPQFIFQYYREEENGRGNFPPRFSGLQFPNYSSELNVNALELDDSALYLCASSLGQPKYTDTQYFGPGTRLTVL.

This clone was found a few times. The CDR3 region has the DNA TGTGCCAGTCGGACAGGGTGGGGCACTGAAGCTTTCTTT. Protein product: CASRTGWGTEAFF. V is TRBV19 and J is TRBJ1-1; 8 bases line up with TRBD1. V was pared by 8 bases and J by 4 bases, with 6 bases of the junction left unmatched. Germline lookup yields CDR1 LNHDA and CDR2 SQIVND (reference sequence). CDR3 length: 13 residues.

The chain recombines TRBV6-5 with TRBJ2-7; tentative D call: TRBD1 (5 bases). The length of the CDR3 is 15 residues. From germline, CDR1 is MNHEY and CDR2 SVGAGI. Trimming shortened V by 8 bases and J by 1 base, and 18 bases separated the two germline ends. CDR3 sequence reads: CASGAFFTPSYEQYF. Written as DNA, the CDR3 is TGTGCCAGCGGGGCCTTCTTTACACCTTCCTACGAGCAGTACTTC.

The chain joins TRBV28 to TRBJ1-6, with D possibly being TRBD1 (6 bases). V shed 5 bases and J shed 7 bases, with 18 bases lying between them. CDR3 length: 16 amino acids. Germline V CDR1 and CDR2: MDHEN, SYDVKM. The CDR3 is CASSPRGRQTNSPLHF. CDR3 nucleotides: TGTGCCAGCAGTCCCAGGGGTAGGCAGACAAATTCACCCCTCCACTTT.

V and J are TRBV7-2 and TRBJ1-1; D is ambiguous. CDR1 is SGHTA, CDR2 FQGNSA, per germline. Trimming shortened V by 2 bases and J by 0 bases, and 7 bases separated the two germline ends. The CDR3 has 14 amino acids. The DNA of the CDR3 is TGTGCCAGCAGCTTATCCAACTTGAACACTGAAGCTTTCTTT. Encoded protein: CASSLSNLNTEAFF.

CDR3: CASSAQTVSYEQYF. The CDR3 DNA sequence: TGTGCCAGCAGCGCTCAGACAGTCTCCTACGAGCAGTACTTC. V is TRBV2 and J is TRBJ2-7; D is possibly TRBD1 (5 bases). V lost 6 bases and J lost 0, with 12 bases in between. CDR3 length: 14 amino acids. The V gene's germline CDR1 is SNHLY and CDR2 FYNNEI.

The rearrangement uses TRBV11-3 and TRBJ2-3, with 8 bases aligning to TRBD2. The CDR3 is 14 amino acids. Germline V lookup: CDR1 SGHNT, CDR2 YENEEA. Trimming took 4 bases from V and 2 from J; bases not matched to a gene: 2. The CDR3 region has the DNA TGTGCCAGCAGCTCGGGGGGGTCCACAGATACGCAGTATTTT. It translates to CASSSGGSTDTQYF.

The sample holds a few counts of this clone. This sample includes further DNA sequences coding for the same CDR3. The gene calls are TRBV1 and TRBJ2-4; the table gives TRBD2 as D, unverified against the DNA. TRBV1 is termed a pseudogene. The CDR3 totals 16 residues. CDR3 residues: CTSSQVRGRAKNIQYF. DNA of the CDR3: TGCACCAGCAGCCAAGTTCGGGGGAGAGCCAAAAACATTCAGTACTTC.

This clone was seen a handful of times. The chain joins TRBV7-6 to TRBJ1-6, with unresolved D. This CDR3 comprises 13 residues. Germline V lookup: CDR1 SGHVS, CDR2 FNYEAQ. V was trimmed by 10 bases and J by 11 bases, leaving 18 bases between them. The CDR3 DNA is TGTGCCACCTCCGCGGTAAGGGAGGCACCCCTCCACTTT. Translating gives CATSAVREAPLHF.

The CDR3 sequence: CASSILRTSTDTQYF. The CDR3 DNA follows: TGTGCCAGTAGTATTCTTCGGACTAGCACAGATACGCAGTATTTT. The gene calls are TRBV19 and TRBJ2-3; possibly TRBD2 for D (5 bases). V was shortened by 3 bases and J by 0 bases, with 10 bases between the two germline ends. The V gene's germline CDR1 is LNHDA and CDR2 SQIVND (reference sequence). The CDR3 consists of 15 residues. The complete variable domain, with remaining parts taken from reference TRBV19 and TRBJ2-3, reads DGGITQSPKYLFRKEGQNVTLSCEQNLNHDAMYWYRQDPGQGLRLIYYSQIVNDFQKGDIAEGYSVSREKKESFPLTVTSAQKNPTAFYLCASSILRTSTDTQYFGPGTRLTVL.

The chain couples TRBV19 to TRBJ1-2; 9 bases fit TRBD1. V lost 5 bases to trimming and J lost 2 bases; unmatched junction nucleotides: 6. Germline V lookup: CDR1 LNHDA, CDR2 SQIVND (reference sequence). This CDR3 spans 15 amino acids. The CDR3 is CASSEQGAKNYGYTF. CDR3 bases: TGTGCCAGTAGTGAACAGGGGGCGAAAAACTATGGCTACACCTTC.

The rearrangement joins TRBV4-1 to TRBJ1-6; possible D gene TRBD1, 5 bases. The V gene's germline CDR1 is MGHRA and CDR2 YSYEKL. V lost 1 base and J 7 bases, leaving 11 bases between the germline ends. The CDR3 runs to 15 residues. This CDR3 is CASSQVTPGNSPLHF. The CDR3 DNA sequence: TGCGCCAGCAGCCAAGTCACTCCAGGGAATTCACCCCTCCACTTT.

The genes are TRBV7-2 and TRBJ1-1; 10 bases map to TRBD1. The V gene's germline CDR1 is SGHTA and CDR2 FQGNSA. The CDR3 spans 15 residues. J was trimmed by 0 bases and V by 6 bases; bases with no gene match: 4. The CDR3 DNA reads TGTGCCAGCAGGGGGACAGGGGCTTTGAACACTGAAGCTTTCTTT. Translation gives CASRGTGALNTEAFF. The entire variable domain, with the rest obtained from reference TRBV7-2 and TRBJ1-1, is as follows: GAGVSQSPSNKVTEKGKDVELRCDPISGHTALYWYRQSLGQGLEFLIYFQGNSAPDKSGLPSDRFSAERTGGSVSTLTIQRTQQEDSAVYLCASRGTGALNTEAFFGQGTRLTVV.

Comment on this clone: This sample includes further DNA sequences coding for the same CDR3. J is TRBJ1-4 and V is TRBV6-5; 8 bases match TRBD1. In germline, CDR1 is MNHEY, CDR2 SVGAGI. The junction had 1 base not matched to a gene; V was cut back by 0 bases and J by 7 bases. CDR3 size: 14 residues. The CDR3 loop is CASSYSDRGEKLFF. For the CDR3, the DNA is TGTGCCAGCAGTTACTCAGACAGGGGTGAAAAACTGTTTTTT.

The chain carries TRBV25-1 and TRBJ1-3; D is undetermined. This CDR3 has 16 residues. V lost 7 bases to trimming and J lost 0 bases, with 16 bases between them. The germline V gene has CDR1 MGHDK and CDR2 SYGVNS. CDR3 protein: CASTKGEVSSGNTIYF. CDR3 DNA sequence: TGTGCCAGCACCAAGGGAGAAGTCTCCTCTGGAAACACCATATATTTT. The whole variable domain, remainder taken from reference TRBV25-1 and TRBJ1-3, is EADIYQTPRYLVIGTGKKITLECSQTMGHDKMYWYQQDPGMELHLIHYSYGVNSTEKGDLSSESTVSRIRTEHFPLTLESARPSHTSQYLCASTKGEVSSGNTIYFGEGSWLTVV.

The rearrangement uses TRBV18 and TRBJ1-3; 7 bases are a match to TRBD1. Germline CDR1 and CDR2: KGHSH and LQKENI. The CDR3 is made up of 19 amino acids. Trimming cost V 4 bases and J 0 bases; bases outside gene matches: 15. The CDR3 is CASSQGQPIPLVSGNTIYF. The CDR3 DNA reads TGTGCCAGCTCACAGGGACAGCCGATACCACTTGTCTCTGGAAACACCATATATTTT.

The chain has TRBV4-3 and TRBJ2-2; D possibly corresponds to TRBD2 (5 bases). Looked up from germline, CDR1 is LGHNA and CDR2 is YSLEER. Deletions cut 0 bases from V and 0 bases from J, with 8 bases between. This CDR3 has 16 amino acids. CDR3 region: CASSQEPSPNTGELFF. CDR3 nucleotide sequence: TGCGCCAGCAGCCAAGAGCCTAGCCCGAACACCGGGGAGCTGTTTTTT.

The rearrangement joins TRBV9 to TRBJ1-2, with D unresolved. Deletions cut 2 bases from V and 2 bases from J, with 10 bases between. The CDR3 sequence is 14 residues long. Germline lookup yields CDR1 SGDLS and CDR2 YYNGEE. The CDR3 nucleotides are TGTGCCAGCAGCGTTTCAGGTGCGAACTATGGCTACACCTTC. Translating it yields CASSVSGANYGYTF.

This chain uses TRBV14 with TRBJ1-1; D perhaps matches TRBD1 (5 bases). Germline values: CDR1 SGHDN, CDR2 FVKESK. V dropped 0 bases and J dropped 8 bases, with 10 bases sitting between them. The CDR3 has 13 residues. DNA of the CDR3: TGTGCCAGCAGCCAAGATAAGTCAGGGGAAGCTTTCTTT. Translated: CASSQDKSGEAFF.

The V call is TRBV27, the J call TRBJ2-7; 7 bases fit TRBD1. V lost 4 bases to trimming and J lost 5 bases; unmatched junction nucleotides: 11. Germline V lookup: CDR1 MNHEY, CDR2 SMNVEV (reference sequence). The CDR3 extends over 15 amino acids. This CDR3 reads CASSSPGTAYDEQYF. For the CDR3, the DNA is TGTGCCAGCAGTTCCCCCGGGACAGCTTATGACGAGCAGTACTTC.